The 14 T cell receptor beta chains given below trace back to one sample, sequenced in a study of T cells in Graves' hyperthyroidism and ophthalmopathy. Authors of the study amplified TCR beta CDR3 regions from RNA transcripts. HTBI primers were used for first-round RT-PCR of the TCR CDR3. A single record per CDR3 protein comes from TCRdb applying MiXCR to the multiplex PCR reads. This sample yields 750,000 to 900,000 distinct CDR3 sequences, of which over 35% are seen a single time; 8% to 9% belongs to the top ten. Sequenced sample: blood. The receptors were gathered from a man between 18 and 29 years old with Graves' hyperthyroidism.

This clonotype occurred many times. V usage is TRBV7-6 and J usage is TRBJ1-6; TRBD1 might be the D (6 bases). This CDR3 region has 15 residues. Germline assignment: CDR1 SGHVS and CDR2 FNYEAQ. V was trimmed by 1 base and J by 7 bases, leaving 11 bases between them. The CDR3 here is CASSLEGGGNSPLHF. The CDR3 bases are TGTGCCAGCAGCTTAGAAGGGGGGGGAAATTCACCCCTCCACTTT.

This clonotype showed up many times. The DNA of the CDR3 is TGTGCCAGCAGGAAGGGACAGGGGGCCGAGGAGCAGTACTTC. Translated: CASRKGQGAEEQYF. This chain joins TRBV7-9 and TRBJ2-7; TRBD1 matches 12 bases. V trimming: 6 bases; J trimming: 7 bases; junction bases outside the gene matches: 7. The CDR3 contains 14 residues. CDR1 and CDR2 from the germline V gene are SEHNR and FQNEAQ (reference sequence).

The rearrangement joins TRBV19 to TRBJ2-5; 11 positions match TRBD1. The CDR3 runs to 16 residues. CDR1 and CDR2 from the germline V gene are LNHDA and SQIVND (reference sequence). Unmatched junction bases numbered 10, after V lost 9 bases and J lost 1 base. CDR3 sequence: CASSPPGTGGQETQYF. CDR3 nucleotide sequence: TGTGCCAGCTCACCCCCCGGGACAGGGGGCCAAGAGACCCAGTACTTC.

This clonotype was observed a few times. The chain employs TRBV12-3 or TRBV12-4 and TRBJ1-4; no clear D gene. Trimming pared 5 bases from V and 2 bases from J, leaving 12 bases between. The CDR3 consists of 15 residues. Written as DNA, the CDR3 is TGTGCCAGCAGTACTTGGACCGAGACTAATGAAAAACTGTTTTTT. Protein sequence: CASSTWTETNEKLFF.

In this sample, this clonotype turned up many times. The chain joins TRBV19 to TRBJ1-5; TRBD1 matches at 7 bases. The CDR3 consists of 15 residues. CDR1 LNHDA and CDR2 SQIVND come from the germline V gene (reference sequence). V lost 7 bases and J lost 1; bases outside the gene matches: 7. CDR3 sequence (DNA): TGTGCCAGTACCCCGACAGGGTGGAGCAATCAGCCCCAGCATTTT. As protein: CASTPTGWSNQPQHF.

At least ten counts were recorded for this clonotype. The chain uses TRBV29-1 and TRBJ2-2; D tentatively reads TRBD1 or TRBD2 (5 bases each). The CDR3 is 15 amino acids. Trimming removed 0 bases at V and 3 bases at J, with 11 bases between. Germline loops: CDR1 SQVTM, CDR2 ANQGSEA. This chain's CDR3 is CSVEDPGTHTGELFF. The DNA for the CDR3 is TGCAGCGTTGAAGATCCCGGGACGCACACCGGGGAGCTGTTTTTT.

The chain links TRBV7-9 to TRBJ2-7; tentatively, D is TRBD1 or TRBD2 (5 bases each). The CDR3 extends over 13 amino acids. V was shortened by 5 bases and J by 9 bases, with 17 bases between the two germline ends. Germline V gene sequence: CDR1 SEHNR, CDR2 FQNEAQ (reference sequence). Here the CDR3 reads CASSRHRRDGQYF. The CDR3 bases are TGTGCCAGCAGCCGACACCGTAGGGACGGGCAGTACTTC.

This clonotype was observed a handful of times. The CDR3 loop is CASSYDRNSGNTIYF. The CDR3 DNA is TGTGCCAGCAGCTATGACAGAAACTCTGGAAACACCATATATTTT. This chain links TRBV7-9 with TRBJ1-3, with D tentatively TRBD1 (5 bases). This CDR3 has 15 residues. Trimming shortened V by 4 bases and J by 0 bases, and 10 bases separated the two germline ends. Per germline, CDR1 SEHNR and CDR2 FQNEAQ (reference sequence). Using reference TRBV7-9 and TRBJ1-3 for the parts outside the CDR3, the full variable domain is DTGVSQNPRHKITKRGQNVTFRCDPISEHNRLYWYRQTLGQGPEFLTYFQNEAQLEKSRLLSDRFSAERPKGSFSTLEIQRTEQGDSAMYLCASSYDRNSGNTIYFGEGSWLTVV.

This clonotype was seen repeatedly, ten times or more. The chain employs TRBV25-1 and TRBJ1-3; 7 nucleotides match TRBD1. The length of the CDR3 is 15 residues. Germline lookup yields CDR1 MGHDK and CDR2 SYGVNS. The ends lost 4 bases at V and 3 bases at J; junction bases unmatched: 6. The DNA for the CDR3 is TGTGCCAGCAGTGGGACAACAGGGGTTGGAAACACCATATATTTT. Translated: CASSGTTGVGNTIYF. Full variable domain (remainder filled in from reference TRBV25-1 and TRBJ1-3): EADIYQTPRYLVIGTGKKITLECSQTMGHDKMYWYQQDPGMELHLIHYSYGVNSTEKGDLSSESTVSRIRTEHFPLTLESARPSHTSQYLCASSGTTGVGNTIYFGEGSWLTVV.

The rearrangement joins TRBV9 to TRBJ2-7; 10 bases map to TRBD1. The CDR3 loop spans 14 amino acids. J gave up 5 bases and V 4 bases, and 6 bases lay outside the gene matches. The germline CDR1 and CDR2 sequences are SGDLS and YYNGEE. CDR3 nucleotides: TGTGCCAGCAGCCCTGGGACAGGGGACGACGAGCAGTACTTC. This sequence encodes CASSPGTGDDEQYF.

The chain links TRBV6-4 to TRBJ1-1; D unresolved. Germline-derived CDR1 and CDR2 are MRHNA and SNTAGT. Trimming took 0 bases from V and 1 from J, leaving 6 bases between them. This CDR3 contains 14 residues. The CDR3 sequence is CASSDSYGNTEAFF. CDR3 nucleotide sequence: TGTGCCAGCAGTGACTCGTACGGGAACACTGAAGCTTTCTTT.

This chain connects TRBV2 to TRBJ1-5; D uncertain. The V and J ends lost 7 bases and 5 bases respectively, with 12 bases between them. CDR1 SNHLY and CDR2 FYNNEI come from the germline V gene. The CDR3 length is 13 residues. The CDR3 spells CASTGRRYQPQHF. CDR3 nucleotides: TGTGCCAGCACTGGACGGAGGTATCAGCCCCAGCATTTT.

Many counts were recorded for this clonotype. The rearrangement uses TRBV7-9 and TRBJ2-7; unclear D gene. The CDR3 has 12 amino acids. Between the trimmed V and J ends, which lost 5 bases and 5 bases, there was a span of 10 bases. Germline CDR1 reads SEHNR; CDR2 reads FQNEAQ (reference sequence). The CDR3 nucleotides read TGTGCCAGCAGCCTCGACGATGACGAGCAGTACTTC. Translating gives CASSLDDDEQYF.

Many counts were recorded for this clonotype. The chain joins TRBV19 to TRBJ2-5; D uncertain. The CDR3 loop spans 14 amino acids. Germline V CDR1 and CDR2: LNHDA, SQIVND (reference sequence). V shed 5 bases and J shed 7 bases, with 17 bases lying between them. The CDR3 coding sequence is TGTGCCAGTAGTGCCGGCCCTTCCCCAGGGACCCAGTACTTC. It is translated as CASSAGPSPGTQYF.